What follows is one T cell receptor beta chain and its context. Antigen: not known. The sample is drawn from a study of T cells in Graves' hyperthyroidism and ophthalmopathy. Study overall: Peripheral blood samples were taken at initial diagnosis, prior to any treatment.

The CDR3 consists of 14 residues. The germline V gene encodes CDR1 SGHTA and CDR2 FQGTGA. The V end was cut by 2 bases, the J end by 7 bases, with 14 bases between. Findings and limits, study-wide: The model identified upcoming ophthalmopathy a median approximately 6.4 months ahead of onset.

Each patient was aged 18 to 65 and had newly diagnosed hyperthyroidism of under 2 months' duration. The investigators amplified TCR beta CDR3 regions from RNA transcripts. The TCR CDR3 was amplified in a first-round RT-PCR using the HTBI primer set. TCRdb re-called the multiplex PCR reads through MiXCR, storing one row per CDR3 protein. The data show around 97,000 distinct CDR3 sequences, with over 45% seen just once and roughly 26% held by the top ten. The V and J genes are TRBV7-3 and TRBJ2-5; a possible D gene is TRBD1 (7 bases). This TCR was recovered from a man in his forties or fifties with Graves' hyperthyroidism. The sample comprised blood. Written as DNA, the CDR3 is TGTGCCAGCAGCTTAGGTTTCCAGGGGGGGACCCAGTACTTC. Protein sequence: CASSLGFQGGTQYF.